Each of the 26 T cell receptor beta chains below was sequenced from the same sample in a study of blood T cell repertoires in COVID-19 (dated by TCRdb to 2020 to 2021). Libraries were constructed by the immunoSEQ multiplex PCR assay. Here the immuneACCESS table is served through TCRdb, limited to in-frame sequences with V and J called. Missing clones are a known gap in these copies; in checked studies unresolved V genes cover under half, and the rest lacks a known reason. The sample profile shows hundreds of thousands of clones; less than 90% of them were found once. The top ten constitute 2.2% of the sample. Sequenced sample: peripheral blood. The receptors were sampled from a woman between 45 and 65 years old with acute or convalescent COVID-19.

This clone occurred a few times. V and J are TRBV19 and TRBJ1-1, with D possibly matching TRBD1 (5 bases). The CDR3 extends over 14 amino acids. Germline values: CDR1 LNHDA, CDR2 SQIVND (reference sequence). V dropped 2 bases and J dropped 4 bases, with 11 bases sitting between them. The CDR3 region has the DNA TGTGCCAGTAGTATACTTGACAGAACCACTGAAGCTTTCTTT. It translates to CASSILDRTTEAFF.

This sequence joins TRBV3-1 (or the pseudogene TRBV3-2) and TRBJ2-5; possibly TRBD1 for D (6 bases). CDR3 size: 17 residues. Germline V gives CDR1 LGHDT, CDR2 YNNKEL (reference sequence). With 4 bases removed from V and 7 bases from J, the gap between germline ends came to 25 bases. This CDR3 reads CASSPKGSDSLRGTQYF. In nucleotides, the CDR3 is TGTGCCAGCAGCCCCAAAGGATCGGACAGCCTGAGGGGGACCCAGTACTTC.

This chain connects TRBV5-4 to TRBJ1-2; 8 nucleotides match TRBD1. J was trimmed by 9 bases and V by 4 bases; bases with no gene match: 8. Germline V CDR1 and CDR2: SGHNT, YYREEE (reference sequence). CDR3 size: 13 residues. CDR3 protein: CASSHNDRGRYTF. The CDR3 DNA follows: TGTGCCAGCAGCCATAATGACAGGGGCCGCTACACCTTC.

The chain couples TRBV7-2 to TRBJ1-1, with D uncertain. Trimming removed 5 bases at V and 1 base at J, with 8 bases between. CDR1 is SGHTA, CDR2 FQGNSA, per germline. The CDR3 sequence is 13 residues long. The CDR3 is CASSVQQNTEAFF. The CDR3 DNA reads as TGTGCCAGCAGCGTACAGCAGAACACTGAAGCTTTCTTT. The full variable domain, with the rest looked up from reference TRBV7-2 and TRBJ1-1, is GAGVSQSPSNKVTEKGKDVELRCDPISGHTALYWYRQSLGQGLEFLIYFQGNSAPDKSGLPSDRFSAERTGGSVSTLTIQRTQQEDSAVYLCASSVQQNTEAFFGQGTRLTVV.

The J gene is TRBJ2-1, the V gene TRBV12-3 or TRBV12-4; TRBD2 matches at 11 bases. CDR3 length equals 13 residues. J gave up 9 bases and V 5 bases, and 3 bases lay outside the gene matches. The CDR3 sequence is CASSPLAGGEQFF. The CDR3 DNA follows: TGTGCCAGCAGTCCCCTAGCGGGAGGTGAGCAGTTCTTC.

This sequence joins TRBV19 and TRBJ1-4, with D tentatively TRBD1 (6 bases). CDR3 size: 15 residues. Germline V gene sequence: CDR1 LNHDA, CDR2 SQIVND (reference sequence). With 5 bases removed from V and 5 bases from J, the gap between germline ends came to 15 bases. In DNA form, the CDR3 reads TGTGCCAGTAGTTCGGGACACCCATGGAATGAAAAACTGTTTTTT. This codes for CASSSGHPWNEKLFF.

The chain combines TRBV6-5 with TRBJ2-1; 8 bases align to TRBD2. CDR3 length: 12 amino acids. CDR1 and CDR2 from the germline V gene are MNHEY and SVGAGI. With 6 bases clipped from V and 12 bases from J, the junction kept 7 bases outside the gene matches. The CDR3 spells CASSLSGGGQFF. Here the CDR3 DNA reads TGTGCCAGCAGCCTGAGCGGGGGAGGGCAGTTCTTC.

The chain couples TRBV11-2 to TRBJ2-1; TRBD2 is a possible D gene (5 bases). The ends were cut back, 1 base at V and 4 bases at J, with 11 bases in the middle. Germline assignment: CDR1 SGHAT and CDR2 FQNNGV. The CDR3 spans 15 residues. DNA for the CDR3: TGTGCCAGCAGCTTAGCGAGCGGTCAGTACAATGAGCAGTTCTTC. Protein: CASSLASGQYNEQFF.

This chain connects TRBV6-5 to TRBJ2-3; tentatively, D is TRBD2 (5 bases). The CDR3 spans 13 residues. Between the trimmed V and J ends, which lost 2 bases and 10 bases, there was a span of 13 bases. In germline, CDR1 is MNHEY, CDR2 SVGAGI. The CDR3 loop reads CASSYDSEEAQYF. In DNA form, the CDR3 reads TGTGCCAGCAGTTACGATAGCGAAGAGGCGCAGTATTTT.

V is TRBV7-9 and J is TRBJ2-1; a weak D match, TRBD2 (5 bases). This CDR3 contains 16 residues. Germline values: CDR1 SEHNR, CDR2 FQNEAQ (reference sequence). V was shortened by 5 bases and J by 6 bases, with 20 bases between the two germline ends. The CDR3 nucleotides are TGTGCCAGCAGCGGAGAGAGGAGGCCTTTGGGCAATGAGCAGTTCTTC. Protein sequence: CASSGERRPLGNEQFF.

V is TRBV10-2 and J is TRBJ1-5; D not certain. Germline CDR1 WSHSY, CDR2 SAAADI. The length of the CDR3 is 14 residues. Trimming stripped 0 bases from V and 4 bases from J, with 7 bases between. CDR3: CASSESRVNQPQHF. The CDR3 DNA is TGCGCCAGCAGTGAGTCGAGAGTTAATCAGCCCCAGCATTTT.

V usage is TRBV27 and J usage is TRBJ2-3; D is ambiguous. V was clipped by 0 bases and J by 5 bases, with 9 bases between them. Germline values: CDR1 MNHEY, CDR2 SMNVEV (reference sequence). The CDR3 spans 14 residues. The CDR3 DNA reads as TGTGCCAGCAGTTTATCGAGATTGAGAGATACGCAGTATTTT. The encoded protein is CASSLSRLRDTQYF.

The CDR3 nucleotides are TGTGCCAGCAGCCAAGGTCCAGGGAACACTGAAGCTTTCTTT. Amino acid sequence: CASSQGPGNTEAFF. The rearrangement links TRBV7-2 to TRBJ1-1; no reliable D call. V was clipped by 5 bases and J by 1 base, with 11 bases between them. This CDR3 has 14 residues. CDR1 and CDR2 from the germline V gene are SGHTA and FQGNSA.

DNA for the CDR3: TGTGCCAGCAGCCCCTACAGGGACTCCTACAATGAGCAGTTCTTC. As protein: CASSPYRDSYNEQFF. The rearrangement links TRBV7-3 to TRBJ2-1, with D perhaps TRBD1 (6 bases). This CDR3 region has 15 residues. Trimming pared 5 bases from V and 0 bases from J, leaving 11 bases between. CDR1 and CDR2 from the germline V gene are SGHTA and FQGTGA. Drawing the rest from reference TRBV7-3 and TRBJ2-1, the complete variable domain is GAGVSQTPSNKVTEKGKYVELRCDPISGHTALYWYRQSLGQGPEFLIYFQGTGAADDSGLPNDRFFAVRPEGSVSTLKIQRTERGDSAVYLCASSPYRDSYNEQFFGPGTRLTVL.

The chain combines TRBV7-2 with TRBJ2-7, with 7 bases lining up with TRBD1. Losses at the gene ends were 4 bases for V and 3 bases for J; bases not matched to a gene: 3. The CDR3 has 13 amino acids. CDR1 and CDR2 from the germline V gene are SGHTA and FQGNSA. The CDR3 loop is CASSWDRIYEQYF. In DNA form, the CDR3 reads TGTGCCAGCAGCTGGGACAGAATCTACGAGCAGTACTTC. Looking up the rest from reference TRBV7-2 and TRBJ2-7 gives the full variable domain: GAGVSQSPSNKVTEKGKDVELRCDPISGHTALYWYRQSLGQGLEFLIYFQGNSAPDKSGLPSDRFSAERTGGSVSTLTIQRTQQEDSAVYLCASSWDRIYEQYFGPGTRLTVT.

This chain links TRBV6-4 with TRBJ1-3; D is perhaps TRBD1 (5 bases). The CDR3 is made up of 15 amino acids. The V end lost 0 bases, the J end lost 2 bases, and 8 bases lay between the germline ends. Germline CDR1 MRHNA, CDR2 SNTAGT. The chain's CDR3 is CASSDSPGPGNTIYF. The CDR3 DNA follows: TGTGCCAGCAGTGACTCGCCAGGGCCTGGAAACACCATATATTTT.

This clone was seen more than once but under ten times. In nucleotides, the CDR3 is TGTGCCAGCAGCAGTGTGGGGGGGTCCTACGAGCAGTACTTC. Translating it yields CASSSVGGSYEQYF. V and J are TRBV13 and TRBJ2-7; 7 nucleotides match TRBD2. Germline V lookup: CDR1 PRHDT, CDR2 FYEKMQ (reference sequence). The CDR3 spans 14 residues. Losses at the gene ends were 5 bases for V and 1 base for J; bases not matched to a gene: 5.

V gene TRBV25-1 combines with J gene TRBJ2-7, with D hard to call. Germline CDR1 and CDR2: MGHDK and SYGVNS. V was trimmed by 5 bases and J by 3 bases, leaving 5 bases between them. This CDR3 has 11 residues. This CDR3 is CASSRVYEQYF. The CDR3, as DNA: TGTGCCAGCAGTCGCGTCTACGAGCAGTACTTC.

The chain carries TRBV11-2 and TRBJ2-1, with D uncertain. From germline, CDR1 is SGHAT and CDR2 FQNNGV. Trimming shortened V by 4 bases and J by 2 bases, and 15 bases separated the two germline ends. CDR3 size: 16 residues. The CDR3 loop reads CASSYRLAKTYNEQFF. DNA for the CDR3: TGTGCCAGCAGCTACCGATTAGCCAAAACCTACAATGAGCAGTTCTTC.

V usage is TRBV7-3 and J usage is TRBJ2-6; possible D gene TRBD2, 6 bases. V was trimmed by 4 bases and J by 4 bases, leaving 8 bases between them. Per the germline V gene, CDR1 is SGHTA and CDR2 is FQGTGA. CDR3 length: 14 amino acids. In DNA form, the CDR3 reads TGTGCCAGCAGCTATCGGGAGGGGGCCAACGTCCTGACTTTC. It specifies CASSYREGANVLTF.

The gene calls are TRBV19 and TRBJ1-2; 10 bases fit TRBD1. V lost 3 bases to trimming and J lost 6 bases; unmatched junction nucleotides: 10. CDR1 is LNHDA, CDR2 SQIVND, per germline (reference sequence). CDR3 length: 16 amino acids. The CDR3 region has the DNA TGTGCCAGTAGTATGCCGGGACAGGGGAACGCGGATGGCTACACCTTC. Translation gives CASSMPGQGNADGYTF.

The V call is TRBV7-9, the J call TRBJ2-7; the match to TRBD2 covers 8 bases. The V gene's germline CDR1 is SEHNR and CDR2 FQNEAQ (reference sequence). The CDR3 is 16 amino acids. Losses at the gene ends were 5 bases for V and 7 bases for J; bases not matched to a gene: 16. The CDR3, as DNA: TGTGCCAGCAGCAGCTCCGGGACTAGGCGGTCGGGTGAGCAGTACTTC. Protein product: CASSSSGTRRSGEQYF.

The V gene is TRBV19, the J gene TRBJ1-3; D possibly corresponds to TRBD1 (5 bases). V was shortened by 5 bases and J by 1 base, with 9 bases between the two germline ends. The CDR3 runs 14 residues. The germline gives CDR1 LNHDA, CDR2 SQIVND (reference sequence). CDR3: CASSRGWSGNTIYF. CDR3 sequence (DNA): TGTGCCAGTAGTCGGGGGTGGTCTGGAAACACCATATATTTT.

The chain couples TRBV6-1 to TRBJ2-1; 16 positions match TRBD2. After removal of 2 bases from V and 7 bases from J, the junction contained 5 bases not matched to a gene. Per the germline V gene, CDR1 is MNHNS and CDR2 is SASEGT. The CDR3 contains 17 residues. In DNA, the CDR3 is TGTGCCAGCAGTGAAACGGGACTAGCGGGAGGGAAGAATGAGCAGTTCTTC. It encodes CASSETGLAGGKNEQFF.

V is TRBV5-4 and J is TRBJ2-2; 8 bases agree with TRBD1. With 5 bases clipped from V and 7 bases from J, the junction kept 10 bases outside the gene matches. The CDR3 is made up of 15 amino acids. Germline V gene data show CDR1 as SGHNT and CDR2 as YYREEE (reference sequence). This CDR3 is CASSYGQGDYGELFF. As DNA, the CDR3 is TGTGCCAGCAGTTATGGACAGGGAGACTACGGGGAGCTGTTTTTT. Supplemented by reference TRBV5-4 and TRBJ2-2, the full variable domain reads ETGVTQSPTHLIKTRGQQVTLRCSSQSGHNTVSWYQQALGQGPQFIFQYYREEENGRGNFPPRFSGLQFPNYSSELNVNALELDDSALYLCASSYGQGDYGELFFGEGSRLTVL.

This rearrangement joins TRBV6-5 to TRBJ1-2; tentatively, D is TRBD1 (6 bases). Trimming left V 6 bases short and J 4 bases short, with 18 bases between. The CDR3 loop spans 15 amino acids. Germline assignment: CDR1 MNHEY and CDR2 SVGAGI. The CDR3 DNA reads as TGTGCCAGCAGGGACTACGGGGGGGGCGGCTATGGCTACACCTTC. Encoded protein: CASRDYGGGGYGYTF.